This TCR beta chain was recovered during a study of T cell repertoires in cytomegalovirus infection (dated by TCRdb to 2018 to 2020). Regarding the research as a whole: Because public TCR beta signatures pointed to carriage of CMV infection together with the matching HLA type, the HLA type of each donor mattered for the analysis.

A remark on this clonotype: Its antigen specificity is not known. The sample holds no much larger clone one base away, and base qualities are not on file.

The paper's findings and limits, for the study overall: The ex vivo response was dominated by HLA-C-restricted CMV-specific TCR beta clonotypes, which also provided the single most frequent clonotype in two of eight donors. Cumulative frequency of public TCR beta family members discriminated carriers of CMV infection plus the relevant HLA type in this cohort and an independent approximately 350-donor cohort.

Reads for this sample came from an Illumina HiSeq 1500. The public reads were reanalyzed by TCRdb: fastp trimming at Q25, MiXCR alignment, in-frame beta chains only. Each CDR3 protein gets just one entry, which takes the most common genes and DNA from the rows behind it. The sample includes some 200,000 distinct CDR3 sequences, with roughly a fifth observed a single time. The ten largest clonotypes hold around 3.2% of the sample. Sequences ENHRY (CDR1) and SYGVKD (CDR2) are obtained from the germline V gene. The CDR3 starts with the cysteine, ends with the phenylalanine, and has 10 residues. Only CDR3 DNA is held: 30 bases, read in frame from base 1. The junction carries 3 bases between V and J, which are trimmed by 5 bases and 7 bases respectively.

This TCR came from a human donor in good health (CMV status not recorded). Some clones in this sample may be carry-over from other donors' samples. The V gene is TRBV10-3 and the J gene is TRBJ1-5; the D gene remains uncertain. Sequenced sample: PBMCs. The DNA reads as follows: TGTGCCATCAGTCCACAGCCCCAGCATTTT. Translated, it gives CAISPQPQHF.